A single sample is the source of the 23 T cell receptor beta chains below, sequenced in a study of T-cell reconstitution after alpha-beta-depleted transplantation in children. Unique molecular identifiers were built into the TCRbeta library. From the PCR reads, TCRdb called clonotypes with MiXCR, one entry per CDR3 protein. The data hold roughly 590,000 distinct CDR3 sequences, with 16% observed a single time. Sequenced material: PBMCs from the stem cell graft donor, taken from the stem cell graft. The receptors stem from a human donor who donated a stem cell graft to a child with acute myeloid leukemia.

This clonotype came up many times. The CDR3 sequence is CSARGAGQGVSYEQYF. The CDR3, as DNA: TGCAGTGCTAGGGGTGCCGGACAGGGGGTTTCCTACGAGCAGTACTTC. This rearrangement joins TRBV20-1 to TRBJ2-7; 10 nucleotides align to TRBD1. J gave up 1 base and V 3 bases, and 9 bases lay outside the gene matches. This CDR3 spans 16 amino acids. CDR1 is DFQATT, CDR2 SNEGSKA, per germline (reference sequence).

This clonotype appeared a few times. The chain couples TRBV7-9 to TRBJ2-7, with D perhaps TRBD2 (6 bases). The germline gives CDR1 SEHNR, CDR2 FQNEAQ (reference sequence). The CDR3 totals 15 residues. The V end lost 2 bases, the J end lost 4 bases, and 15 bases lay between the germline ends. CDR3 DNA: TGTGCCAGCAGCTTAAGTCGGGGGATGGGTTACGAGCAGTACTTC. Translation: CASSLSRGMGYEQYF.

This chain joins TRBV5-1 and TRBJ1-4, with D possibly being TRBD1 (6 bases). Trimming removed 0 bases at V and 12 bases at J, with 18 bases between. This CDR3 has 15 amino acids. Germline V gene data show CDR1 as SGHRS and CDR2 as YFSETQ. The CDR3 here is CASSLELLGGGELFF. In DNA, the CDR3 is TGCGCCAGCAGCTTGGAGCTGTTAGGGGGTGGAGAACTGTTTTTT. Full variable domain (rest looked up from reference TRBV5-1 and TRBJ1-4): KAGVTQTPRYLIKTRGQQVTLSCSPISGHRSVSWYQQTPGQGLQFLFEYFSETQRNKGNFPGRFSGRQFSNSRSEMNVSTLELGDSALYLCASSLELLGGGELFFGSGTQLSVL.

A few counts support this clonotype. V is TRBV5-1 and J is TRBJ2-1, with 10 bases identical to TRBD2. Germline trimming cut 3 bases from V and 14 bases from J; bases unmatched to any gene: 11. This CDR3 spans 14 amino acids. Germline loops: CDR1 SGHRS, CDR2 YFSETQ. CDR3 loop: CASSSLKAGGKKFF. In nucleotides, the CDR3 is TGCGCCAGCAGCTCCCTTAAAGCGGGGGGGAAGAAGTTCTTC.

Regarding this clonotype: One base away lies a much larger clone, so this may be a sequencing read error. The chain joins TRBV29-1 to TRBJ2-7; D is unclear. CDR1 is SQVTM and CDR2 is ANQGSEA in the germline V gene. CDR3 length: 13 residues. This CDR3 reads CSVEDLLSNEQYF. The CDR3 DNA reads as TGCAGCGTTGAAGACTTACTCTCCAACGAGCAGTACTTC.

This clonotype was seen only a few times. The rearrangement joins TRBV20-1 to TRBJ1-5; maybe TRBD1 (6 bases). Germline CDR1 reads DFQATT; CDR2 reads SNEGSKA (reference sequence). The ends were cut back, 4 bases at V and 4 bases at J, with 14 bases in the middle. The CDR3 covers 14 residues. The CDR3 reads CSATRDTRNQPQHF. In DNA, the CDR3 is TGCAGTGCTACCCGGGACACCAGAAATCAGCCCCAGCATTTT.

This clonotype was detected ten times or more. The rearrangement joins TRBV27 to TRBJ2-7; D call uncertain. Germline V gene sequence: CDR1 MNHEY, CDR2 SMNVEV (reference sequence). The CDR3 has 16 residues. V lost 5 bases to trimming and J lost 0 bases, with 17 bases between them. CDR3 nucleotide sequence: TGTGCCAGCAGTGAGCATGATGTTCCCTCCTCCTACGAGCAGTACTTC. Translation: CASSEHDVPSSYEQYF.

This clonotype was detected only a few times. This chain's CDR3 is CATSRETPTRFNRGGQPQHF. DNA for the CDR3: TGTGCCACCAGCAGAGAGACTCCCACCCGCTTTAACAGGGGAGGACAGCCCCAGCATTTT. The chain is built from TRBV15 and TRBJ1-5; 7 positions match TRBD1. The CDR3 contains 20 residues. Germline lookup yields CDR1 LNHNV and CDR2 YYDKDF (reference sequence). J was trimmed by 7 bases and V by 0 bases; bases with no gene match: 21.

This clonotype was counted many times. The rearrangement joins TRBV4-3 to TRBJ2-2; D call uncertain. Germline-derived CDR1 and CDR2 are LGHNA and YSLEER. The CDR3 has 13 amino acids. Deletions cut 2 bases from V and 2 bases from J, with 3 bases between. Here the CDR3 reads CASSQRNTGELFF. DNA for the CDR3: TGCGCCAGCAGCCAACGTAACACCGGGGAGCTGTTTTTT.

In its sample, this clonotype was seen many times. This rearrangement joins TRBV20-1 to TRBJ2-1; TRBD2 matches 12 bases. The V segment lost 6 bases and the J segment 10 bases; nucleotides outside the gene matches: 10. Germline lookup yields CDR1 DFQATT and CDR2 SNEGSKA (reference sequence). The CDR3 sequence is 14 residues long. The CDR3 protein is CSAPSSGGAVEQFF. CDR3 nucleotide sequence: TGCAGTGCGCCCTCTAGCGGGGGGGCAGTCGAGCAGTTCTTC.

This clonotype occurred many times. This chain connects TRBV20-1 to TRBJ1-1, with D unresolved. CDR1 and CDR2 from the germline V gene are DFQATT and SNEGSKA (reference sequence). Between the trimmed V and J ends, which lost 8 bases and 6 bases, there was a span of 16 bases. The CDR3 totals 12 residues. The CDR3 sequence is CSPQWFGAEAFF. The CDR3 nucleotides read TGCAGTCCCCAATGGTTTGGGGCTGAAGCTTTCTTT.

This clonotype was recorded at least ten times. The chain is built from TRBV24-1 and TRBJ1-2; TRBD1 might be the D (6 bases). Trimming took off 2 bases at V and 8 bases at J, with 14 bases between the two ends. CDR3 length: 14 amino acids. Germline values: CDR1 KGHDR, CDR2 SFDVKD. The CDR3 DNA follows: TGTGCCACCAGTGATTCCTCAGGGGCCCACGGCTACACCTTC. Amino acid sequence: CATSDSSGAHGYTF.

This clonotype has more than one count but fewer than ten. The chain couples TRBV6-1 to TRBJ2-2; 9 bases match TRBD1. In germline, CDR1 is MNHNS, CDR2 SASEGT. The CDR3 is made up of 18 amino acids. V shed 6 bases and J 1 base; nucleotides not matched to a gene: 12. As DNA, the CDR3 is TGTGCCAGCAGACAGGACAGGGGAGGAAGGCGGAACACCGGGGAGCTGTTTTTT. It translates to CASRQDRGGRRNTGELFF.

This clonotype has at least ten counts. The chain couples TRBV6-1 to TRBJ1-5; TRBD1 matches 9 bases. Germline V gene data show CDR1 as MNHNS and CDR2 as SASEGT. The CDR3 is 14 residues long. The V and J ends lost 5 bases and 5 bases, in that order; junction bases with no gene match: 4. The CDR3 region is CASSTRTGDQPQHF. CDR3 sequence (DNA): TGTGCCAGCAGTACCAGGACAGGGGATCAGCCCCAGCATTTT.

This clonotype was counted at least ten times. This chain joins TRBV12-3 or TRBV12-4 and TRBJ2-2; D possibly uses TRBD1 or TRBD2 (5 bases each). V lost 6 bases, J lost 0 bases, and 11 bases lay in between. The CDR3 length is 15 residues. This CDR3 is CASRTGQANTGELFF. The CDR3 DNA reads TGTGCCAGCAGGACGGGGCAAGCGAACACCGGGGAGCTGTTTTTT.

This clonotype was recorded a few times. The chain is built from TRBV28 and TRBJ2-6; a weak D match, TRBD2 (5 bases). The germline gives CDR1 MDHEN, CDR2 SYDVKM. Deletions cut 6 bases from V and 1 base from J, with 13 bases between. CDR3 length equals 16 residues. CDR3 nucleotides: TGTGCCAGCAGCCTCGCCGGGGTGTCTGGGGCCAACGTCCTGACTTTC. Residues: CASSLAGVSGANVLTF.

This clonotype was detected ten times or more. This sequence joins TRBV12-3 or TRBV12-4 and TRBJ2-5, with D possibly being TRBD1 (6 bases). The CDR3 is made up of 14 amino acids. The V end lost 7 bases, the J end lost 3 bases, and 15 bases lay between the germline ends. The CDR3 loop is CASMRGGLEETQYF. CDR3 bases: TGTGCCAGCATGCGTGGGGGCCTTGAAGAGACCCAGTACTTC.

A few counts support this clonotype. This chain uses TRBV6-1 with TRBJ2-5; TRBD1 matches at 7 bases. This CDR3 has 14 amino acids. Unmatched junction bases numbered 10, after V lost 6 bases and J lost 6 bases. Germline V gene sequence: CDR1 MNHNS, CDR2 SASEGT. The CDR3 region has the DNA TGTGCCAGCAGATCAGACAGGGTGGGGAAGACCCAGTACTTC. Translating gives CASRSDRVGKTQYF.

This clonotype was found many times. The genes are TRBV20-1 and TRBJ1-6, with D unresolved. The CDR3 length is 14 residues. V gave up 3 bases and J gave up 8 bases, with 14 bases separating them. Per germline, CDR1 DFQATT and CDR2 SNEGSKA (reference sequence). The CDR3 DNA sequence: TGCAGTGCTAGTTCTGGCCCTCGGCATTCACCCCTCCACTTT. Protein sequence: CSASSGPRHSPLHF.

This sequence joins TRBV20-1 and TRBJ1-2; D remains ambiguous. Germline CDR1 DFQATT, CDR2 SNEGSKA (reference sequence). The CDR3 is 14 residues long. The V and J ends lost 5 bases and 2 bases respectively, with 15 bases between them. This CDR3 is CSAPPKALNYGYTF. CDR3 coding DNA: TGCAGTGCTCCCCCAAAGGCCCTGAACTATGGCTACACCTTC.

V is TRBV7-3 and J is TRBJ1-2; D gene uncertain. Germline lookup yields CDR1 SGHTA and CDR2 FQGTGA. The CDR3 runs to 12 residues. The V end lost 5 bases, the J end lost 8 bases, and 12 bases lay between the germline ends. CDR3: CASSLSFGGYTF. Written as DNA, the CDR3 is TGTGCCAGCAGCCTCTCCTTCGGGGGCTACACCTTC.

The genes are TRBV28 and TRBJ2-5; D could derive from TRBD1 or TRBD2 (5 bases each). V was trimmed by 5 bases and J by 5 bases, leaving 15 bases between them. CDR1 and CDR2 (germline): MDHEN, SYDVKM. The CDR3 totals 14 residues. The CDR3 bases are TGTGCCAGCAGTACCCACGAGTGGGGGGAGACCCAGTACTTC. It codes for CASSTHEWGETQYF.

The chain uses TRBV18 and TRBJ2-5, with D uncertain. The V gene's germline CDR1 is KGHSH and CDR2 LQKENI. The CDR3 is made up of 14 amino acids. V lost 5 bases and J lost 5, with 15 bases in between. The CDR3 DNA reads as TGTGCCAGCTCATCTACGACCCTCGGGGAGACCCAGTACTTC. Its protein is CASSSTTLGETQYF.